This T cell receptor beta chain was profiled in a study of human CD8 memory T cell subsets. Whole-study results and caveats: The stem-like memory T cell repertoire shared very little with the precursor exhausted T cell repertoire. Among T cell receptor chains, only the beta chains were sequenced in this study.

Generation of TCR beta libraries used UMI-labeled 5' RACE. From its re-call of the 5' RACE reads, TCRdb lists each CDR3 protein once, without DNA. The listing records more than 10,000 distinct CDR3 sequences. The CDR3 runs 15 residues. Germline CDR1 is PRHDT and CDR2 is FYEKMQ (reference sequence). Buffy coats of healthy donors supplied the PBMC. The authors obtained RNA from duplicate vials, each holding around 150,000 sorted CD8+ T cells, for every subset. About this clonotype itself: What it recognizes is unknown.

The receptor was isolated from a human donor in good health. The specimen sequenced was CD8+ T cells from PBMCs. The chain recombines TRBV13 with TRBJ1-6. This CDR3 reads CASSSQSHLGSPLHF.